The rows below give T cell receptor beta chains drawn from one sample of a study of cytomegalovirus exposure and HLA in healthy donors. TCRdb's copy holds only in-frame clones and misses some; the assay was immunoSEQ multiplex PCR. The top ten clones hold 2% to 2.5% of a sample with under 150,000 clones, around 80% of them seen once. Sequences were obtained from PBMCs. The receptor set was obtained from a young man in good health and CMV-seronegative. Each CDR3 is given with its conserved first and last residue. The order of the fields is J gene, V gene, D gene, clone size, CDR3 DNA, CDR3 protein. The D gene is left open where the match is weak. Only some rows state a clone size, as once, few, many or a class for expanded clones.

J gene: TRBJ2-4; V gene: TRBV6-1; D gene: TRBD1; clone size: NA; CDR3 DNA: TGTGCCAGCAGTGAAACAGGGGCCCAAAACATTCAGTACTTC; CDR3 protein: CASSETGAQNIQYF
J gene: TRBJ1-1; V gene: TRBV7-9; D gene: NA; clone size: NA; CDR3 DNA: TGTGCCAGCAGAAAGGCGGAGGCGAACACTGAAGCTTTCTTT; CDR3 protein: CASRKAEANTEAFF
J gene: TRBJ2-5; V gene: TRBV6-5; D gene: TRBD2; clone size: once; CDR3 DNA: TGTGCCAGCAGTTTGGCCGGGACTAGCCAAGAGACCCAGTACTTC; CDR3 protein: CASSLAGTSQETQYF
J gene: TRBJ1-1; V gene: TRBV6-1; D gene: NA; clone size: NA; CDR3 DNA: TGTGCCAGCAGCCTAACGGGAGGACCGAACACTGAAGCTTTCTTT; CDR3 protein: CASSLTGGPNTEAFF
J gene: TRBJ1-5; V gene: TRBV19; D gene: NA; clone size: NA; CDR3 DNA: TGTGCCAGTAGTATTAGGGGGGGGAGCAATCAGCCCCAGCATTTT; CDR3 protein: CASSIRGGSNQPQHF
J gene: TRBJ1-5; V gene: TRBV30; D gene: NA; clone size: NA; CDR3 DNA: TGTGCCTGGAGCGCAAGGACTGGTCAGCCCCAGCATTTT; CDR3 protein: CAWSARTGQPQHF
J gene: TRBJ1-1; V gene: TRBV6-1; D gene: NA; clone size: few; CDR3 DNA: TGTGCCAGCAGTGAAGTGACGGGCACTGAAGCTTTCTTT; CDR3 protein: CASSEVTGTEAFF
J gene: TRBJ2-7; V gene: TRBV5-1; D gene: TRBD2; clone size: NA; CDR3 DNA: TGCGCCAGCAGCTTGGTTCTAGCGGGAGGAGACGAGCAGTACTTC; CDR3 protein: CASSLVLAGGDEQYF
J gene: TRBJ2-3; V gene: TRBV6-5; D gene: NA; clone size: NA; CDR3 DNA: TGTGCCAGCAGTTCTGGGGACTCAGCATCCACAGATACGCAGTATTTT; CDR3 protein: CASSSGDSASTDTQYF
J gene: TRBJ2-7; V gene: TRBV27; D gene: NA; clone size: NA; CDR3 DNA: TGTGCCAGCAGTCAGCTCCGGGGTTTCCCCGAGCAGTACTTC; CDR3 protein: CASSQLRGFPEQYF